The source of this TCR beta chain is a study of blood T cell repertoires in COVID-19. Generated by immunoSEQ multiplex PCR, the TCRdb table keeps only in-frame clones and is missing some. The data contain fewer than 200,000 clones, 80% to 90% of them singletons. The sequence came from a man aged 40-50 years with acute or convalescent COVID-19. Sequencing input: peripheral blood.

The CDR3 bases are TGTGCCAGCAGCGTAGGGGACAGGGGACAGCCCCAGCATTTT. Residues: CASSVGDRGQPQHF. This chain joins TRBV9 and TRBJ1-5, with 10 bases fitting TRBD1. Trimming took 0 bases from V and 7 from J; bases not matched to a gene: 1. In germline, CDR1 is SGDLS, CDR2 YYNGEE. The CDR3 has 14 amino acids.